These T cell receptor beta chains were read from a single sample in a study of blood T cell repertoires in COVID-19. Profiled with immunoSEQ multiplex PCR; TCRdb holds only in-frame clones, not every one. The sample includes 380,000 or so clones, roughly 80% seen only once; the top ten take 0.85% to 1.3%. The sequencing input was peripheral blood. The receptors shown here come from a human donor with acute or convalescent COVID-19. The donor label of this sample is uncertain. Both conserved end residues are part of each CDR3. The D gene is left open where the match is weak. Clone size is not always given. Where it is, it says once, few, many or a class for expanded clones.

NA TRBJ2-7 once TRBV2 CASTPLAGWVQYF TGTGCCAGCACCCCTTTGGCAGGGTGGGTGCAGTACTTC
TRBD1 TRBJ2-1 NA TRBV6-6 CASRSRQGYNEQFF TGTGCCAGCAGATCTCGACAGGGGTACAATGAGCAGTTCTTC
TRBD2 TRBJ2-5 NA TRBV18 CASSQNSGGAEETQYF TGTGCCAGCTCGCAAAATAGCGGGGGGGCCGAGGAGACCCAGTACTTC
TRBD1 TRBJ1-4 NA TRBV4-1 CASSGQGYLGNEKLFF TGCGCCAGCAGCGGACAGGGATACCTCGGTAATGAAAAACTGTTTTTT
NA TRBJ1-1 NA TRBV7-9 CASSFLMGEDTEAFF TGTGCCAGCAGCTTCCTAATGGGGGAGGACACTGAAGCTTTCTTT
NA TRBJ2-1 NA TRBV29-1 CSVDMKSSYNEQFF TGCAGCGTTGACATGAAGAGCTCCTACAATGAGCAGTTCTTC
NA TRBJ1-4 NA TRBV7-2 CASSLARGATNEKLFF TGTGCCAGCAGCTTAGCGCGGGGGGCTACTAATGAAAAACTGTTTTTT
TRBD1 TRBJ1-2 few TRBV15 CATSETGYYYGYTF TGTGCCACTTCAGAGACAGGGTATTACTATGGCTACACCTTC
NA TRBJ1-1 NA TRBV14 CASSQVGAQYTEAFF TGTGCCAGCAGCCAAGTGGGTGCACAGTACACTGAAGCTTTCTTT
TRBD1 TRBJ2-7 NA TRBV14 CASSQTGWSYEQYF TGTGCCAGCAGCCAGACAGGGTGGTCCTACGAGCAGTACTTC
NA TRBJ1-5 NA TRBV6-5 CASGGNQPQHF TGTGCCAGCGGAGGCAATCAGCCCCAGCATTTT
TRBD1 TRBJ1-2 NA TRBV5-1 CASSARTGGNYGYTF TGCGCCAGCAGCGCCAGGACAGGGGGTAACTATGGCTACACCTTC
TRBD1 TRBJ1-2 NA TRBV7-9 CASSPQGLGAYGYTF TGTGCCAGCAGCCCACAGGGGCTGGGTGCCTATGGCTACACCTTC
NA TRBJ1-1 NA TRBV28 CASSFRGAGTEAFF TGTGCCAGCAGTTTCCGGGGGGCGGGAACTGAAGCTTTCTTT